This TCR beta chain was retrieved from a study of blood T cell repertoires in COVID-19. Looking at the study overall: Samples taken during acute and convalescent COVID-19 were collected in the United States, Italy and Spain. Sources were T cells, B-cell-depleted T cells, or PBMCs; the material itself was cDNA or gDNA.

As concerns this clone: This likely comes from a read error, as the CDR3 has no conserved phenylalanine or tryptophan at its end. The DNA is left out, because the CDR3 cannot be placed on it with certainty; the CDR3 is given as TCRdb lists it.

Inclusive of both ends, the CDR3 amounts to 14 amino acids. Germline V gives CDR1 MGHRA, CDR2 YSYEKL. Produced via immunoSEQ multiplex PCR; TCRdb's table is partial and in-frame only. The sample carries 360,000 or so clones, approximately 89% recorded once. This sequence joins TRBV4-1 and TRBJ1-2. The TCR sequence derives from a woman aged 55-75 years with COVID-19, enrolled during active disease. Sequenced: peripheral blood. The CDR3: CASSQDGGPPAFSD.